A single sample gave rise to the 23 T cell receptor beta chains below, sequenced in a study of shared clonotypes between healthy human individuals. Profiling relied on immunoSEQ multiplex PCR, and the TCRdb table lists in-frame clones only, not all of them. Among 300,000 to 400,000 clones listed, around 79% were seen once. The sample comprised memory CD4+ T cells sorted from blood. Noted subset: CD45RA-negative fraction. The source is a young man in good health.

V is TRBV29-1 and J is TRBJ2-7, with 7 bases matching TRBD2. V lost 1 base and J lost 3; bases outside the gene matches: 9. The CDR3 has 15 residues. Germline CDR1 is SQVTM and CDR2 is ANQGSEA. The CDR3 nucleotides read TGCAGCGTTGAAGGGATAGCGGGTTCCAACTACGAGCAGTACTTC. Encoded protein: CSVEGIAGSNYEQYF.

Worth noting for this clone: The sample has other DNA sequences that encode this CDR3 too. The chain uses TRBV29-1 and TRBJ2-3, with 8 bases that match TRBD2. V was pared by 4 bases and J by 6 bases, with 3 bases of the junction left unmatched. The CDR3 covers 12 residues. CDR1 SQVTM and CDR2 ANQGSEA come from the germline V gene. This CDR3 is CSVVAGTDTQYF. The CDR3 DNA reads as TGCAGCGTTGTAGCGGGAACGGATACGCAGTATTTT.

This chain links TRBV13 with TRBJ1-6, with D possibly being TRBD1 (5 bases). The V gene lost 0 bases and the J gene lost 5 bases, with 8 bases spanning the gap. Germline values: CDR1 PRHDT, CDR2 FYEKMQ (reference sequence). This CDR3 has 15 amino acids. This CDR3 reads CASSLGWGDNSPLHF. CDR3 DNA sequence: TGTGCCAGCAGCTTAGGCTGGGGCGATAATTCACCCCTCCACTTT.

The rearrangement uses TRBV10-3 and TRBJ1-4; possible D gene TRBD1, 5 bases. The ends were cut back, 2 bases at V and 3 bases at J, with 10 bases in the middle. CDR3 length: 15 amino acids. Germline-derived CDR1 and CDR2 are ENHRY and SYGVKD. CDR3 region: CAISETGGANEKLFF. CDR3 nucleotides: TGTGCCATCAGTGAGACAGGCGGGGCTAATGAAAAACTGTTTTTT.

V usage is TRBV6-5 and J usage is TRBJ2-3; 8 nucleotides align to TRBD2. Looked up from germline, CDR1 is MNHEY and CDR2 is SVGAGI. The CDR3 runs to 14 residues. J lost 0 bases, V lost 4 bases, and 0 bases had no gene match. The CDR3 loop reads CASSSSGSTDTQYF. DNA for the CDR3: TGTGCCAGCAGTTCTAGCGGGAGCACAGATACGCAGTATTTT.

The V and J genes are TRBV28 and TRBJ2-3, with 9 bases matching TRBD2. The CDR3 is 15 amino acids. The trim removed 5 bases at V and 2 bases at J, leaving 5 bases unmatched. Germline V CDR1 and CDR2: MDHEN, SYDVKM. The CDR3 region has the DNA TGTGCCAGCAGTCTAGCGGGAACAACCACAGATACGCAGTATTTT. It specifies CASSLAGTTTDTQYF.

CDR3 sequence (DNA): TGTGCCAGTAGTCGAGGGGACAGGGGGCTTCACGAGCAGTACTTC. This encodes CASSRGDRGLHEQYF. The rearrangement links TRBV19 to TRBJ2-7, with 12 bases identical to TRBD1. This CDR3 is built from 15 residues. V lost 5 bases to trimming and J lost 5 bases; unmatched junction nucleotides: 7. Per the germline V gene, CDR1 is LNHDA and CDR2 is SQIVND (reference sequence).

The gene calls are TRBV27 and TRBJ2-3, with TRBD1 matching 7 bases. The length of the CDR3 is 17 residues. Germline assignment: CDR1 MNHEY and CDR2 SMNVEV (reference sequence). The J segment lost 1 base and the V segment lost 2 bases, leaving 9 bases of the junction unmatched. CDR3 DNA sequence: TGTGCCAGCAGTTTAGAGTACAGGGGATCCGGCACAGATACGCAGTATTTT. Amino acid sequence: CASSLEYRGSGTDTQYF.

The CDR3 DNA is TGTGCCAGCACCAGGCTACTAGCGGGAGTCGACACAGATACGCAGTATTTT. This translates into CASTRLLAGVDTDTQYF. This sequence joins TRBV7-2 and TRBJ2-3, with TRBD2 identical over 11 bases. Germline CDR1 is SGHTA and CDR2 is FQGNSA. The CDR3 is made up of 17 amino acids. V lost 7 bases to trimming and J lost 2 bases; unmatched junction nucleotides: 11.

This clone was observed a single time. The genes are TRBV7-3 and TRBJ1-1, with D uncertain. This CDR3 comprises 13 residues. The germline gives CDR1 SGHTA, CDR2 FQGTGA. V shed 1 base and J shed 1 base, with 4 bases lying between them. CDR3 bases: TGTGCCAGCAGCTTAAGAGAGAACACTGAAGCTTTCTTT. Protein sequence: CASSLRENTEAFF.

The chain couples TRBV5-1 to TRBJ1-4, with D unclear. The V end was cut by 0 bases, the J end by 5 bases, with 5 bases between. The germline CDR1 and CDR2 sequences are SGHRS and YFSETQ. The CDR3 totals 13 residues. CDR3 region: CASSLDPNEKLFF. In nucleotides, the CDR3 is TGCGCCAGCAGCTTGGATCCCAATGAAAAACTGTTTTTT.

The V gene is TRBV6-1, the J gene TRBJ1-5; TRBD1 agrees at 8 bases. CDR1 is MNHNS and CDR2 is SASEGT in the germline V gene. The length of the CDR3 is 14 residues. V was clipped by 4 bases and J by 5 bases; unmatched bases: 4. The CDR3 DNA reads TGTGCCAGCAGTGCGACAGGGGCGGATCAGCCCCAGCATTTT. Protein product: CASSATGADQPQHF.

The chain couples TRBV18 to TRBJ1-6; the match to TRBD1 covers 10 bases. The germline V gene encodes CDR1 KGHSH and CDR2 LQKENI. V was clipped by 6 bases and J by 7 bases; unmatched bases: 6. CDR3 length: 15 amino acids. The CDR3 region has the DNA TGTGCCAGCTCGCTTAAGACAGGGGGCAATTCACCCCTCCACTTT. Encoded protein: CASSLKTGGNSPLHF.

This clone appeared once. The chain uses TRBV11-2 and TRBJ2-5, with 11 bases identical to TRBD2. V lost 0 bases to trimming and J lost 5 bases; unmatched junction nucleotides: 8. The CDR3 has 17 residues. From germline, CDR1 is SGHAT and CDR2 FQNNGV. The CDR3 spells CASSLESVLAGGETQYF. CDR3 DNA: TGTGCCAGCAGCTTAGAATCTGTGTTAGCGGGAGGGGAGACCCAGTACTTC.

A note on this clone: Being one base from a much bigger clone, this may be a read error. This sequence joins TRBV7-2 and TRBJ2-5; no clear D. This CDR3 has 11 amino acids. Germline V gene sequence: CDR1 SGHTA, CDR2 FQGNSA. V was cut by 2 bases and J by 5 bases, with 3 bases left in between. CDR3: CASSLSETQYF. CDR3 bases: TGTGCCAGCAGCTTATCGGAGACCCAGTACTTC. The complete variable domain, with remaining parts taken from reference TRBV7-2 and TRBJ2-5, reads GAGVSQSPSNKVTEKGKDVELRCDPISGHTALYWYRQSLGQGLEFLIYFQGNSAPDKSGLPSDRFSAERTGGSVSTLTIQRTQQEDSAVYLCASSLSETQYFGPGTRLLVL.

CDR3 sequence (DNA): TGTGCCAGCAGCACCCGACTAGGAGCGGCCTACAATGAGCAGTTCTTC. It yields the protein CASSTRLGAAYNEQFF. The V call is TRBV11-2, the J call TRBJ2-1, with D maybe TRBD2 (6 bases). V was cut by 5 bases and J by 2 bases, with 16 bases left in between. The germline gives CDR1 SGHAT, CDR2 FQNNGV. The CDR3 loop spans 16 amino acids. The full variable domain, completed using reference TRBV11-2 and TRBJ2-1, is EAGVAQSPRYKIIEKRQSVAFWCNPISGHATLYWYQQILGQGPKLLIQFQNNGVVDDSQLPKDRFSAERLKGVDSTLKIQPAKLEDSAVYLCASSTRLGAAYNEQFFGPGTRLTVL.

The chain combines TRBV18 with TRBJ1-4; TRBD1 matches 9 bases. J gave up 8 bases and V 4 bases, and 8 bases lay outside the gene matches. Looked up from germline, CDR1 is KGHSH and CDR2 is LQKENI. The CDR3 runs 15 residues. The CDR3 spells CASSRRDRVDEKLFF. CDR3 DNA sequence: TGTGCCAGCTCACGAAGGGACAGGGTAGACGAAAAACTGTTTTTT.

V gene TRBV29-1 combines with J gene TRBJ1-2; 8 bases are a match to TRBD1. V lost 4 bases, J lost 13 bases, and 14 bases stayed unmatched. This CDR3 is 13 amino acids long. Germline lookup yields CDR1 SQVTM and CDR2 ANQGSEA. The CDR3 nucleotides are TGCAGCGTTGTATCGACCAACAGGGGGATTTGCACCTTC. As protein: CSVVSTNRGICTF.

This chain connects TRBV6-5 to TRBJ2-7, with 7 bases identical to TRBD1. CDR3 size: 12 residues. J gave up 3 bases and V 6 bases, and 2 bases lay outside the gene matches. In germline, CDR1 is MNHEY, CDR2 SVGAGI. The DNA of the CDR3 is TGTGCCAGCAGACGGGACAGCTACGAGCAGTACTTC. This translates into CASRRDSYEQYF.

The chain recombines TRBV30 with TRBJ2-6; D is uncertain. Looked up from germline, CDR1 is GTSNPN and CDR2 is SVGIG (reference sequence). This CDR3 spans 14 amino acids. V gave up 0 bases and J gave up 2 bases, with 5 bases separating them. CDR3 residues: CAWSVGTGANVLTF. The CDR3 bases are TGTGCCTGGAGTGTGGGGACTGGGGCCAACGTCCTGACTTTC.

The V call is TRBV7-2, the J call TRBJ2-5; no definite D call. From germline, CDR1 is SGHTA and CDR2 FQGNSA. The CDR3 is made up of 12 amino acids. V shed 8 bases and J shed 1 base, with 8 bases lying between them. The CDR3 reads CASDNSQETQYF. Here the CDR3 DNA reads TGTGCCAGCGACAACTCCCAAGAGACCCAGTACTTC.

This chain uses TRBV2 with TRBJ2-7; TRBD2 matches at 12 bases. V trimming: 6 bases; J trimming: 2 bases; junction bases outside the gene matches: 5. This CDR3 region has 15 residues. Germline V gives CDR1 SNHLY, CDR2 FYNNEI. The CDR3 DNA is TGTGCCAGCAGGGCCCTAGCGGGAGGGCCCTACGAGCAGTACTTC. Translating gives CASRALAGGPYEQYF.

The rearrangement links TRBV2 to TRBJ1-5; D uncertain. Trimming removed 4 bases from V and 0 bases from J, with 4 bases in between. CDR1 SNHLY and CDR2 FYNNEI come from the germline V gene. This CDR3 has 13 residues. The CDR3 DNA is TGTGCCAGCAGTGTAGGTAGCAATCAGCCCCAGCATTTT. Amino acid sequence: CASSVGSNQPQHF.